This T cell receptor beta chain derives from a study of response to subunit inactivated influenza vaccine. TCRdb re-called the RT-PCR reads with MiXCR, one entry per CDR3 protein. The sample carries roughly 500,000 distinct CDR3 sequences, around 25% recorded once. CDR1 is WSHSY, CDR2 SAAADI, per germline. Trimming took 6 bases from V and 0 from J; bases not matched to a gene: 6. The CDR3 extends over 16 amino acids. In addition, the sample was reused for a study of T cells expressing NK-cell markers. According to that study: Libraries used 5'RACE template switching adding universal primer site and UMIs. Researchers got TCR beta repertoires out of sorted CD3+CD56+NKG2C+, CD3+CD56+NKG2C- and CD3+CD56-NKG2C+ T cells. Seven HCMV-seropositive donors and one seronegative donor made up the eight sequenced donors.

The source is a man aged 45 to 65 who received an inactivated influenza vaccine. The sequences come from CD4+ T cells sorted from PBMCs, collected roughly 12 days after vaccination. The chain uses TRBV10-2 and TRBJ2-3, with 10 bases lining up with TRBD2. CDR3: CASSHGLAASTDTQYF. The CDR3 DNA sequence: TGCGCCAGCAGCCATGGACTAGCGGCTAGCACAGATACGCAGTATTTT.